Included here is one T cell receptor (beta chain) sequence, with context. Its antigen is unknown. The data derive from a study of cytomegalovirus exposure and HLA in healthy donors. For the study at large: There were a few hundred genotyped donors. Of these, 81% fell in the genetic ancestry cluster associated with self-reported Caucasian donors. The study's findings and limits: HLA alleles were associated with 15,000 to 20,000 TCR beta sequences in a later analysis at 0.05 false discovery rate. TCR beta V- and J-gene trimming was later associated with a missense DCLRE1C variant.

The germline V gene has CDR1 SGHRS and CDR2 YFSETQ. There are 15 residues in the CDR3. Trimming removed 0 bases at V and 2 bases at J, with 11 bases between. Amplification used 60 Vbeta primers and 13 Jbeta primers. Only in-frame clones appear in the TCRdb table, and some are missing; sequencing was by immunoSEQ multiplex PCR. The data hold hundreds of thousands of clones, with roughly 90% observed a single time. Healthy bone marrow donors made up the donors. The receptor was isolated from a woman under 30 in good health and CMV-seronegative. Source material: PBMCs. The gene calls are TRBV5-1 and TRBJ1-2, with D possibly matching TRBD1 (5 bases). The DNA for the CDR3 is TGCGCCAGCAGCTTGGTTCCCCCAGGGAACTATGGCTACACCTTC. This gives the protein CASSLVPPGNYGYTF.